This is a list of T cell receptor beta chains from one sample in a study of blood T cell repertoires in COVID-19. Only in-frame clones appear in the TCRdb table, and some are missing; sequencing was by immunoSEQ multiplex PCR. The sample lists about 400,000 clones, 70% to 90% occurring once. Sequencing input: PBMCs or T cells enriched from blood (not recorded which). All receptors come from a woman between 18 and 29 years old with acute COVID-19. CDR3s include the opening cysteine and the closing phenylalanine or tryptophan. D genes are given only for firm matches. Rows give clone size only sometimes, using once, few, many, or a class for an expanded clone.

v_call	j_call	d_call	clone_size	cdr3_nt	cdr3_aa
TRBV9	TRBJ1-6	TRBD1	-	TGTGCCAGCAGCGAGCAGGGGGAATATAATTCACCCCTCCACTTT	CASSEQGEYNSPLHF
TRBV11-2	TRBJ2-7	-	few	TGTGCCAGCAGCTCCCTCTACGAGCAGTACTTC	CASSSLYEQYF
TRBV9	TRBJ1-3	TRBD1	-	TGTGCCAGCAGCGCCCAGACAGGGCTGATCTCTGGAAACACCATATATTTT	CASSAQTGLISGNTIYF
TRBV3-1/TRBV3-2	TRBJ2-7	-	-	TGTGCCAGCAGCGCCCAGGCTCGGACATGGGAGCAGTACTTC	CASSAQARTWEQYF
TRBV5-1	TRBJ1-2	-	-	TGCGCCAGCAGCTTGGGCGAGACAGTTGGAACCCTCTATGGCTACACCTTC	CASSLGETVGTLYGYTF
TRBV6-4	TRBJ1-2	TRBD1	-	TGTGCCAGCAGGCTGGGACAGGGGGATTATGGCTACACCTTC	CASRLGQGDYGYTF
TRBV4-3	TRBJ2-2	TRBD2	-	TGCGCCAGCAGCCAAGAAGGAGGACTAGCGGGAGCTGGGGCGTACGGGGAGCTGTTTTTT	CASSQEGGLAGAGAYGELFF
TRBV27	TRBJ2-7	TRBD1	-	TGTGCCAGCAGTCTCACCCCGACAGGGGTGTACGAGCAGTACTTC	CASSLTPTGVYEQYF
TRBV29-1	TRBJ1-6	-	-	TGCAGCGTTCTCCCAGGGAAAAATTCACCCCTCCACTTT	CSVLPGKNSPLHF
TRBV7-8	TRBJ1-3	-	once	TGTGCCAGCAGCCCGGACAGCGGAAACACCATATATTTT	CASSPDSGNTIYF
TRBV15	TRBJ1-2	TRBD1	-	TGTGCCACCAGCGGAGGACAGGGGGTATTCTATGGCTACACCTTC	CATSGGQGVFYGYTF
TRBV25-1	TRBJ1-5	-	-	TGTGCCAGCAGTCCCCAGAACCCTTTGCTTGGGCCCCAGCATTTT	CASSPQNPLLGPQHF
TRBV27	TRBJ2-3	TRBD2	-	TGTGCCAGCAGGAGGACTAGACTCACAGATACGCAGTATTTT	CASRRTRLTDTQYF
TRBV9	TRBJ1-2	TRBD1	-	TGTGCCAGCAGCCCCTGGACAGGGAAGCTCTATGGCTACACCTTC	CASSPWTGKLYGYTF
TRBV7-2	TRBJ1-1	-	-	TGTGCCAGCACCTATTACGACAGTTTCCCTTTCTTT	CASTYYDSFPFF
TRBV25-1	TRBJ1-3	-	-	TGTGCCAGCAGTCCCGGGTGGACAGAGGGAAACACCATATATTTT	CASSPGWTEGNTIYF
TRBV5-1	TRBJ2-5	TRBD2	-	TGCGCCAGCAGCAGGGGGGGACTAGCGGGAGTAGAGACCCAGTACTTC	CASSRGGLAGVETQYF